The 8 T cell receptor beta chains presented below share a single source sample, sequenced in a study of blood T cell repertoires in COVID-19 (dated by TCRdb to about 2020). Preparation of the library involved the immunoSEQ multiplex PCR assay. What TCRdb holds here is the immuneACCESS table cut down to in-frame rearrangements. Part of the clones is not present; checked against another copy, under half of the missing clones reflect an unresolved V gene, and the others are unexplained. The sample table holds approximately 250,000 clones, of which around 93% were seen once. Together, the top ten hold roughly 2.9% of the sample. Input material: PBMCs or T cells enriched from blood (not recorded which). These receptor sequences come from a man aged 35 to 55 who had been exposed to COVID-19.

The V gene is TRBV30, the J gene TRBJ1-4, with 7 positions matching TRBD1. In germline, CDR1 is GTSNPN, CDR2 SVGIG (reference sequence). V shed 3 bases, J shed 8 bases, and the junction held 6 bases outside the gene matches. The CDR3 covers 13 residues. The CDR3 DNA reads as TGTGCCTGGAGGTCTAAGGGGGCGGAAAAACTGTTTTTT. It translates to CAWRSKGAEKLFF.

The table lists this clone with a count of one. The chain joins TRBV9 to TRBJ2-2; the D gene is possibly TRBD2 (6 bases). The germline CDR1 and CDR2 sequences are SGDLS and YYNGEE. The CDR3 loop spans 17 amino acids. With 0 bases removed from V and 4 bases from J, the gap between germline ends came to 16 bases. This CDR3 is CASSVARDSSGTGELFF. In DNA form, the CDR3 reads TGTGCCAGCAGCGTAGCACGGGACTCCAGTGGCACCGGGGAGCTGTTTTTT.

The chain uses TRBV3-1 (or the pseudogene TRBV3-2) and TRBJ1-1; possibly TRBD1 for D (5 bases). CDR1 is LGHDT and CDR2 is YNNKEL in the germline V gene (reference sequence). The CDR3 extends over 15 amino acids. V shed 0 bases and J shed 0 bases, with 8 bases lying between them. The CDR3 sequence is CASSQDQGLNTEAFF. For the CDR3, the DNA is TGTGCCAGCAGCCAAGATCAGGGCCTGAACACTGAAGCTTTCTTT.

The V gene is TRBV28, the J gene TRBJ2-5; 7 nucleotides match TRBD1. The CDR3 contains 14 residues. With 6 bases clipped from V and 2 bases from J, the junction kept 6 bases outside the gene matches. Germline values: CDR1 MDHEN, CDR2 SYDVKM. The CDR3 nucleotides are TGTGCCAGCAGGCTGCAGGGGGTACAAGAGACCCAGTACTTC. The encoded protein is CASRLQGVQETQYF.

The V and J genes are TRBV3-1 (or the pseudogene TRBV3-2) and TRBJ1-2; the match to TRBD1 covers 8 bases. The CDR3 is 15 residues long. Germline V gives CDR1 LGHDT, CDR2 YNNKEL (reference sequence). Germline trimming cut 3 bases from V and 0 bases from J; bases unmatched to any gene: 3. The CDR3 DNA reads TGTGCCAGCAGCCACTCAGGGGGCGCTAACTATGGCTACACCTTC. Translation gives CASSHSGGANYGYTF.

The chain combines TRBV6-5 with TRBJ2-2; weak D call: TRBD2 (5 bases). CDR3 length: 15 amino acids. The germline V gene encodes CDR1 MNHEY and CDR2 SVGAGI. The V gene lost 2 bases and the J gene lost 4 bases, with 11 bases spanning the gap. DNA for the CDR3: TGTGCCAGCAGTTACGAGGGTCGGGCCACCGGGGAGCTGTTTTTT. Its translation is CASSYEGRATGELFF.

The chain joins TRBV15 to TRBJ1-6; unclear D gene. V was clipped by 1 base and J by 4 bases, with 11 bases between them. This CDR3 region has 16 residues. Germline CDR1 LNHNV, CDR2 YYDKDF (reference sequence). DNA for the CDR3: TGTGCCACCAGCAGAGTTCGTCAGGCGTATAATTCACCCCTCCACTTT. It is translated as CATSRVRQAYNSPLHF.

The chain uses TRBV11-2 and TRBJ1-2; 8 bases line up with TRBD1. Germline values: CDR1 SGHAT, CDR2 FQNNGV. V lost 3 bases to trimming and J lost 8 bases; unmatched junction nucleotides: 2. The CDR3 is 12 residues long. The DNA for the CDR3 is TGTGCCAGCAGCTTGACAGGGGACGGCTACACCTTC. Protein: CASSLTGDGYTF. The full variable domain, its missing parts supplied by reference TRBV11-2 and TRBJ1-2, is EAGVAQSPRYKIIEKRQSVAFWCNPISGHATLYWYQQILGQGPKLLIQFQNNGVVDDSQLPKDRFSAERLKGVDSTLKIQPAKLEDSAVYLCASSLTGDGYTFGSGTRLTVV.